Below, one T cell receptor (beta chain) is given with its context. This clonotype is assessed as medium-sized (0.01 to 0.1%). This clone's antigen is unknown. No much larger clone exists at a distance of one base, and base qualities are not known. The library was prepared using 5' RACE. The run used a NextSeq 500. To allow correction of PCR and sequencing errors, the TCR library protocol tagged every TCR cDNA molecule with a unique molecular identifier. On the study's bioinformatics: TCR identification, UMI-based error correction and CDR3 extraction were all carried out with Decombinator tools. Expanded TCRs were defined as those above a frequency of 2 per 1,000, corresponding to the top 1% of the tumor frequency distribution. Rényi diversity was computed with the R vegan package after subsampling each repertoire 100 times to 5,000 TCRs. CDR3 similarity networks were constructed using string-kernel similarity of amino acid triplets, with links drawn between CDR3s whose pairwise similarity was above 0.82. TCRdb's own reprocessing of the public reads used fastp at Q25 and MiXCR and kept productive beta chains. Under each unique CDR3 protein, matching rows form one entry showing the most common genes and DNA. These V and J calls are TCRdb output, not the study's own analysis. The sample profile shows about 4,900 distinct CDR3 sequences; roughly 17% of them were found once. Over 5.5% of the sample goes to the ten largest clones.

These data are taken from a study of spatial heterogeneity in lung cancer (dated by TCRdb to between 2017 and 2020). Study-level background: More beta-chain than alpha-chain transcripts were consistently detected, likely reflecting higher beta-chain transcript abundance. At surgery, 200 to 250 tumor regions, approximately 64 matched nontumor lung samples and about 56 PBMC samples were TCR-sequenced for both alpha and beta chains. In the raw uncorrected reads, each unique combination of TCR and UMI appeared more than ten times on average. The study quantitatively compared TCR alpha and beta repertoires across multiple tumor regions, matched nontumor lung and blood in non-small cell lung cancer. The study linked features of the TCR repertoire to counts of nonsynonymous mutations, which were determined by whole-exome sequencing of tumor tissue. General study outcomes and caveats: Ubiquitous expanded tumor TCRs showed up in blood more often at tumor resection than at routine follow-up. Additional single-cell paired TCR alpha and beta sequencing was considered necessary to confirm, at a functional level, the hypothesis that regional TCRs recognize regional mutations.

From cysteine to phenylalanine, the CDR3 is 14 amino acids long. Only the CDR3 DNA stays, 42 bases, in frame from base 1. Per the germline V gene, SGHVS is the CDR1 and FQNEAQ is the CDR2. Clipping removes 10 bases from V and 4 bases from J, with 11 as the unmatched junction base count. Reading the label with the study, this specimen's time point is: sample taken at primary tumor resection. Without any cell sorting, TCR sequencing was performed on whole RNA extracted either from tumor and nontumor lung tissue or from cryopreserved PBMC samples. The donors were some 72 patients from the lung TRACERx cohort who had early-stage, untreated non-small cell lung cancer. A patient was chosen for TCR sequencing only when enough RNA was available from at least two tumor regions.

The starting material was PBMCs, obtained at surgery. The chain was built from TRBV7-8 and TRBJ1-2; the central 8 bases match TRBD1. This TCR was sampled from a male donor with early-stage non-small cell lung cancer. In nucleotide form, the sequence is TGTGCCACGACCCCGCAGGGGGCGGGCTATGGCTACACCTTC. This codes for CATTPQGAGYGYTF.